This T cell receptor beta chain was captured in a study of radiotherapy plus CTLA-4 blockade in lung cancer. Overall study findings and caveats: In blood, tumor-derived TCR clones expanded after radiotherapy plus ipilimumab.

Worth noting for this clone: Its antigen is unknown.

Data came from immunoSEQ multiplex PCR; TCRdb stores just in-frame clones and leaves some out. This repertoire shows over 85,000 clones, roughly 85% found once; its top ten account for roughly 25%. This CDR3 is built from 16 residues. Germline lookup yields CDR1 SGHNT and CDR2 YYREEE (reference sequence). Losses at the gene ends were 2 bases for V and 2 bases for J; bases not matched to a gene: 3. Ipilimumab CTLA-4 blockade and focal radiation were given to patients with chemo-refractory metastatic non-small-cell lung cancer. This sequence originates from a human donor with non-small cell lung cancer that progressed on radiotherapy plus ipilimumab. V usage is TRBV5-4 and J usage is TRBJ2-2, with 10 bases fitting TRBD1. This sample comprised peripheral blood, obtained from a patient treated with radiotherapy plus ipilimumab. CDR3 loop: CASSFRDRGNTGELFF. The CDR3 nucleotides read TGTGCCAGCAGCTTTCGGGACAGGGGTAACACCGGGGAGCTGTTTTTT.